Given below is one T cell receptor (beta chain) in context. Its matching antigen is unknown. V was clipped by 1 base and J by 7 bases, with 11 bases between them. CDR1 SGDLS and CDR2 YYNGEE come from the germline V gene. This CDR3 has 13 amino acids. The data were obtained in a study of graft-versus-host responses after intestinal transplantation. Turning to the study itself: After anti-thymocyte globulin induction, recipients took tacrolimus and steroids for 2 to 3 years.

Some clones are missing from TCRdb's copy, which holds only in-frame ones; the method was immunoSEQ multiplex PCR. Here the sample spans 100,000 or so clones, roughly nine tenths being singletons. The V and J genes are TRBV9 and TRBJ1-2, with D unclear. The sample was unstimulated CD4+ T cells sorted from spleen or lymph node cells, taken before transplant. The clonotype originates from a human donor who was the organ donor for an intestinal transplant. This CDR3 reads CASSVLVHSGYTF. The CDR3, as DNA: TGTGCCAGCAGCGTATTAGTCCATTCTGGCTACACCTTC. Full variable domain (remainder filled in from reference TRBV9 and TRBJ1-2): DSGVTQTPKHLITATGQRVTLRCSPRSGDLSVYWYQQSLDQGLQFLIQYYNGEERAKGNILERFSAQQFPDLHSELNLSSLELGDSALYFCASSVLVHSGYTFGSGTRLTVV.